This TCR beta chain derives from a study of blood T cell repertoires in COVID-19. Study information: The United States, Italy and Spain were the sources of the acute and convalescent COVID-19 samples. Sample material is recorded as cDNA or gDNA derived from T cells, B-cell-depleted T cells, or PBMCs.

The CDR3 has 19 residues. Trimming removed 0 bases from V and 0 bases from J, with 18 bases in between. Germline CDR1 is MGHRA and CDR2 is YSYEKL. In the study's own analysis: Cell counts per sample came from amplifying reference gene primers. Here immunoSEQ multiplex PCR was the method, and the copy in TCRdb shows in-frame clones only, minus some. The V and J calls and clone size are taken from that table; D and trimming were inferred from the DNA. The sample yields about 150,000 clones, around four fifths seen once. The chain links TRBV4-1 to TRBJ1-3; D unclear. This sequence originates from a woman older than 75 with acute or convalescent COVID-19. The sample was peripheral blood. The CDR3 loop is CASSQDWWPNEVSGNTIYF. The CDR3 region has the DNA TGCGCCAGCAGCCAAGATTGGTGGCCGAATGAGGTCTCTGGAAACACCATATATTTT.